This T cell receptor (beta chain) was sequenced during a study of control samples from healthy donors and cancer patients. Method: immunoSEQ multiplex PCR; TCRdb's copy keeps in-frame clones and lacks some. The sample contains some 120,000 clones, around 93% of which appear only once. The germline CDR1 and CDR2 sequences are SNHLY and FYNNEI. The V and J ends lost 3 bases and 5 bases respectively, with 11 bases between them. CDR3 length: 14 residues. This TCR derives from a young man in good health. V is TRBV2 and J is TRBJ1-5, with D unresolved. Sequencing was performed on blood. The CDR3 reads CASSEEEGYQPQHF. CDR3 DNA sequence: TGTGCCAGCAGTGAGGAGGAGGGATATCAGCCCCAGCATTTT.